This T cell receptor (beta chain) appears in the sequencing data of a study of shared clonotypes between healthy human individuals. Findings and caveats of the study: Only blood samples were collected, and tissue repertoires likely differ. Among several donors, roughly 5% of naive CD4 clonotypes were found in common.

The donors were adults (healthy and HIV-negative) with no recent acute infections or vaccinations. Both subsets, CD45RA+ naive and CD45RA-negative memory, were split from the CD4+ cells. This CDR3 spans 11 amino acids. The V and J ends lost 10 bases and 4 bases respectively, with 10 bases between them. Per the germline V gene, CDR1 is MNHEY and CDR2 is SVGAGI. There are a few counts of this clone. Its antigen is currently unknown. Only in-frame clones appear in the TCRdb table, and some are missing; sequencing was by immunoSEQ multiplex PCR. This table holds some 2,500,000 clones, roughly 93% found once.

J is TRBJ1-1 and V is TRBV6-5; D remains ambiguous. Sequencing input: naive CD4+ T cells from PBMCs. As for subset: CD45RA+ positively selected. The TCR was taken from a man aged 18 to 29 in good health. Some clones in this sample may be carry-over from other donors' samples. CDR3 region: CATSKATEAFF. CDR3 DNA: TGTGCCACCAGCAAAGCCACTGAAGCTTTCTTT.